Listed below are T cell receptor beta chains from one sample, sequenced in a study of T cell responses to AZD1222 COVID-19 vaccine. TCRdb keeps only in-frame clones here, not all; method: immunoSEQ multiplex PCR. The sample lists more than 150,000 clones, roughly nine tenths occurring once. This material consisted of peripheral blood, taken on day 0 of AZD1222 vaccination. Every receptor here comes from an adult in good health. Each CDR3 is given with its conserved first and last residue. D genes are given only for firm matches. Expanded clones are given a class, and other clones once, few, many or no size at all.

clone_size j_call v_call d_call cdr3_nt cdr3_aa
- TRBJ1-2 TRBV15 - TGTGCCACCAGCATACGACCGGGAGGCCTCCATGGCTACACCTTC CATSIRPGGLHGYTF
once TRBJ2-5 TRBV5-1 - TGCGCCAGCAGCCGAGGGTCGGGGGCCCAGGAGACCCAGTACTTC CASSRGSGAQETQYF
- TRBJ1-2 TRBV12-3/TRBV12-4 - TGTGCCAGCAGTAGGACAGACTATGGCTACACCTTC CASSRTDYGYTF
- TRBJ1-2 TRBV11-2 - TGTGCCAGCAGCTTAGAAGGGATGAACTATGGCTACACCTTC CASSLEGMNYGYTF
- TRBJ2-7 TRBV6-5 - TGTGCCAGCAGTCCGGGGGATTCTAGCGAGCAGTACTTC CASSPGDSSEQYF
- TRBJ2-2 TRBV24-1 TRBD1 TGTGCCACCAGTGATTCCGGGACAGGGAACACCGGGGAGCTGTTTTTT CATSDSGTGNTGELFF
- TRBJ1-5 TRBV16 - TGTGCCAGCAGCCCTTCTCAGGGGAGCAATCAGCCCCAGCATTTT CASSPSQGSNQPQHF
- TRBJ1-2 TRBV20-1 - TGCAGTGCTAGAAGAGGGGTGGGCTACACCTTC CSARRGVGYTF
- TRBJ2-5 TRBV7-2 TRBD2 TGTGCCAGCAGCTTAGGAAGCGGGGCCGGGGAGACCCAGTACTTC CASSLGSGAGETQYF
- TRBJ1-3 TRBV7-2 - TGTGCCAGCAGCCCAAGTTGGGGATCTGGAAACACCATATATTTT CASSPSWGSGNTIYF
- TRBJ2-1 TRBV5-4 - TGTGCCAGCAGCTCTAGGGCCATCAGTGAGCAGTTCTTC CASSSRAISEQFF
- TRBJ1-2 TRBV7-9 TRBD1 TGTGCCAGCAGCCCAGAGGACAGGCCAATCTATGGCTACACCTTC CASSPEDRPIYGYTF
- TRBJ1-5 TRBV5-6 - TGTGCCAGCAGCTCCCCCAATCAGCCCCAGCATTTT CASSSPNQPQHF
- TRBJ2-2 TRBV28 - TGTGCCAGCAGTTTAATCGCCACCGGGGAGCTGTTTTTT CASSLIATGELFF
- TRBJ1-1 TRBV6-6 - TGTGCCAGCAGTCGACAGGACACTGAAGCTTTCTTT CASSRQDTEAFF
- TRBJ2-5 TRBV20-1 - TGCAGCGATGGCCAGACCCAGTACTTC CSDGQTQYF
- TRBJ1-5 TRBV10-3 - TGTGCCATCAGTTCCAGCTTTAATCAGCCCCAGCATTTT CAISSSFNQPQHF
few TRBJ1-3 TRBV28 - TGTGCCAGCAGTTTTGGCGGTGACTCTGGAAACACCATATATTTT CASSFGGDSGNTIYF
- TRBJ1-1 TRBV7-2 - TGTGCCAGTACGCAATCGGGGCTCACTGAAGCTTTCTTT CASTQSGLTEAFF
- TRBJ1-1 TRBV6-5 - TGTGCCAGCAGTCACGAGGTCAGGGTGAACACTGAAGCTTTCTTT CASSHEVRVNTEAFF
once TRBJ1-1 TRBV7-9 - TGTGCCAGCAGCGGCAGGACAATGAACACTGAAGCTTTCTTT CASSGRTMNTEAFF
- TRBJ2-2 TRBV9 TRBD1 TGTGCCAGCAGACAGGGGACAGGGGAACCCGGGGAGCTGTTTTTT CASRQGTGEPGELFF
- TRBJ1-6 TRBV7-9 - TGTGCCAGCAGCTCCGATTTCCCCAGACGGCGCTATAATTCACCCCTCCACTTT CASSSDFPRRRYNSPLHF
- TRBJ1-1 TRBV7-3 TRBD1 TGTGCCAGCAGCCCTATAGGGGGCGGCGTTAACACTGAAGCTTTCTTT CASSPIGGGVNTEAFF
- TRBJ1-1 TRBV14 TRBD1 TGTGCCAGCAAGACAGGGACCATGAACACTGAAGCTTTCTTT CASKTGTMNTEAFF
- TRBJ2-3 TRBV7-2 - TGTGCCAGCAGCTTTATGTCAGATACGCAGTATTTT CASSFMSDTQYF
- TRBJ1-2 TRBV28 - TGTGCCAGCAGTTTATCCCAATTGGGGGGCTATGGCTACACCTTC CASSLSQLGGYGYTF
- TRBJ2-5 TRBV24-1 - TGTGCCACCAGTGGACAGGGAGGGATCCAAGAGACCCAGTACTTC CATSGQGGIQETQYF
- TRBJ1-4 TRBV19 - TGTGCCAGTAGTCCCCGGGGACGGCCAACTAATGAAAAACTGTTTTTT CASSPRGRPTNEKLFF
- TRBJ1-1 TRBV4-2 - TGTGCCAGCAGCCTAGCTGTGAACACTGAAGCTTTCTTT CASSLAVNTEAFF
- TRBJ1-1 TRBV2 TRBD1 TGTGCCAGCAGAAGACAGGGCGCTGGGACTGAAGCTTTCTTT CASRRQGAGTEAFF
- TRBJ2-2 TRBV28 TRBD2 TGTGCCAGCAGTTTCGGGGGGGCTAGCACCGGGGAGCTGTTTTTT CASSFGGASTGELFF
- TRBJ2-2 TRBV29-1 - TGCAGCGTTTGGGTACAGAACACCGGGGAGCTGTTTTTT CSVWVQNTGELFF
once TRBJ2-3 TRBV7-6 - TGTGCCAGCAGCTTAGCGGCAGTTAGCACAGATACGCAGTATTTT CASSLAAVSTDTQYF
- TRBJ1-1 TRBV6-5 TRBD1 TGTGCCAGCAGTTACCCCGGGACAGGGAAATCCACTAAAGCTTTCTTT CASSYPGTGKSTKAFF
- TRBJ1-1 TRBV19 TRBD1 TGTGCCAGTAGCGTTTTGGACAGGGGGCGGATGAACACTGAAGCTTTCTTT CASSVLDRGRMNTEAFF
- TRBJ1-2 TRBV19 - TGTGCCAGTACGAAGGAGGTCGCGGGTAACTATGGCTACACCTTC CASTKEVAGNYGYTF
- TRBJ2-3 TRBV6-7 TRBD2 TGTGCCAGCAATATGGAGACTAGCGGGGTGCGAGATACGCAGTATTTT CASNMETSGVRDTQYF
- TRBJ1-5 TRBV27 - TGTGCCAGCAGTTTCGAGCCAGGGAGTCAGCCCCAGCATTTT CASSFEPGSQPQHF
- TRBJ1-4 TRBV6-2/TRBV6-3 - TGTGCCAGCAGCCCCCTTATCCCGACTAATGAAAAACTGTTTTTT CASSPLIPTNEKLFF
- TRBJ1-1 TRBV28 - TGTGCCAGCACCCTGTTCGGGACTGAAGCTTTCTTT CASTLFGTEAFF
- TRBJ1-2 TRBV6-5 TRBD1 TGTGCCAGCAGTCCCCCTGCACAGGGGTCCTATGGCTACACCTTC CASSPPAQGSYGYTF
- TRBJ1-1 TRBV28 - TGTGCCAGCAGTTTATCTCCTCGGGACACTGAAGCTTTCTTT CASSLSPRDTEAFF
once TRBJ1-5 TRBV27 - TGTGCCAGCAGTCCAGGTTCGGGCAGCAATCAGCCCCAGCATTTT CASSPGSGSNQPQHF
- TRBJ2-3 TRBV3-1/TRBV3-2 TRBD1 TGTGCCAGCAGCCAGTTCACAGGGGGCACAGATACGCAGTATTTT CASSQFTGGTDTQYF
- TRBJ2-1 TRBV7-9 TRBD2 TGTGCCAGCAGCTTCCCCGGGACTAGCGGGGGGGTCTCCTACAATGAGCAGTTCTTC CASSFPGTSGGVSYNEQFF
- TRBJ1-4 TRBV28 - TGTGCCAGCACCCTCGCAGGGTCAACTAATGAAAAACTGTTTTTT CASTLAGSTNEKLFF
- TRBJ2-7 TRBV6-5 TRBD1 TGTGCCAGCAAAGGGACAGACTCCTACGAGCAGTACTTC CASKGTDSYEQYF
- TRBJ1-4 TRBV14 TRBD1 TGTGCCAGCAGCCCTCGGACAGGTCTCTCTGAAAAACTGTTTTTT CASSPRTGLSEKLFF
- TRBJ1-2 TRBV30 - TGTGCCTGGAGTCGGGCAGCCTCAAAAGTTTATGGCTACACCTTC CAWSRAASKVYGYTF
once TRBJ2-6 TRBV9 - TGTGCCAGCAGCGGTCAAGTTTTCTCTGGGGCCAACGTCCTGACTTTC CASSGQVFSGANVLTF
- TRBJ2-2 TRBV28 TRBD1 TGTGCCAGCAGTTCTTGGACAGGAAGGGCTCCAGTCACCGGGGAGCTGTTTTTT CASSSWTGRAPVTGELFF
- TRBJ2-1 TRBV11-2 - TGTGCCAGCGGGGAGCGGGTCTCCTACAATGAGCAGTTCTTC CASGERVSYNEQFF
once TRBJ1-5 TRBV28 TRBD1 TGTGCCAGCAGTTTGGGACAGGGGGCCCTCAATCAGCCCCAGCATTTT CASSLGQGALNQPQHF
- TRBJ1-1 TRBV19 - TGTGCCAGTAGTATAGATAGCGGGATGGGGAACACTGAAGCTTTCTTT CASSIDSGMGNTEAFF